One and the same sample provided the 26 T cell receptor beta chains below, sequenced in a study of blood T cells in healthy people across ages. Sample-barcoded 5' priming and a J-beta primer mix drove a second PCR of 7 to 11 cycles. From the 5' RACE reads, TCRdb called clonotypes with MiXCR, one entry per CDR3 protein. The sample shows under 850,000 distinct CDR3 sequences, approximately 35% of them seen only once. Source material: blood. Source of these receptors: a man aged 18 to 30 in good health.

This sequence joins TRBV2 and TRBJ1-5; 8 bases are shared with TRBD1. There are 15 residues in the CDR3. The germline V gene has CDR1 SNHLY and CDR2 FYNNEI. V shed 7 bases, J shed 0 bases, and the junction held 5 bases outside the gene matches. CDR3: CASTRGPYSNQPQHF. As DNA, the CDR3 is TGTGCCAGCACCAGGGGGCCTTATAGCAATCAGCCCCAGCATTTT.

V and J are TRBV5-1 and TRBJ2-1, with D possibly TRBD1 on 5 matching bases. The J call could be wrong; TRBJ2-7 is a better fit for the DNA end. Germline lookup yields CDR1 SGHRS and CDR2 YFSETQ. There are 14 residues in the CDR3. CDR3 in amino acids: CASTHDSSYNEQYF. The CDR3 DNA reads as TGCGCCAGCACCCACGACAGTTCCTACAATGAGCAGTACTTC.

CDR3 protein: CASSQGPANTEAFF. The CDR3 DNA follows: TGCGCCAGCAGTCAGGGGCCAGCGAACACTGAAGCTTTCTTT. The chain is built from TRBV5-1 and TRBJ1-1; D might be TRBD1 (6 bases). Trimming removed 5 bases at V and 1 base at J, with 12 bases between. Germline assignment: CDR1 SGHRS and CDR2 YFSETQ. CDR3 length equals 14 residues.

The chain carries TRBV3-1 and TRBJ2-2; TRBD1 is a possible D gene (6 bases). Germline CDR1 is LGHDT and CDR2 is YNNKEL (reference sequence). V shed 5 bases and J shed 4 bases, with 14 bases lying between them. There are 15 residues in the CDR3. Here the CDR3 DNA reads TGTGCCAGCAGCTCTCCTCCCAGGGGCACCGGGGAGCTGTTTTTT. Translated: CASSSPPRGTGELFF.

The chain uses TRBV4-3 and TRBJ1-1; D is ambiguous. Deletions cut 0 bases from V and 6 bases from J, with 14 bases between. Per the germline V gene, CDR1 is LGHNA and CDR2 is YSLEER. CDR3 length equals 15 residues. The CDR3 is CASSQEVGNLAEAFF. In DNA form, the CDR3 reads TGCGCCAGCAGCCAAGAGGTAGGGAATTTGGCTGAAGCTTTCTTT.

This clonotype was seen a handful of times. The V gene is TRBV20-1, the J gene TRBJ2-1; possibly TRBD2 for D (6 bases). The CDR3 covers 16 residues. The V gene's germline CDR1 is DFQATT and CDR2 SNEGSKA (reference sequence). The germline V and J ends were trimmed by 0 bases and 0 bases, with 12 bases remaining between them. CDR3 sequence reads: CSARESGGSSYNEQFF. CDR3 sequence (DNA): TGCAGTGCTAGAGAAAGTGGGGGGAGCTCCTACAATGAGCAGTTCTTC.

This clonotype was picked up one time. The V gene is TRBV7-9, the J gene TRBJ2-1, with 10 bases that match TRBD2. The trim removed 7 bases at V and 5 bases at J, leaving 11 bases unmatched. CDR1 is SEHNR, CDR2 FQNEAQ, per germline (reference sequence). The CDR3 is 16 residues long. The CDR3 DNA is TGTGCCAGCACCCCAGCGGGAGGGAGGTTGAACAATGAGCAGTTCTTC. This gives the protein CASTPAGGRLNNEQFF.

V usage is TRBV4-2 and J usage is TRBJ1-4; unclear D gene. Trimming removed 1 base from V and 0 bases from J, with 9 bases in between. Germline values: CDR1 LGHNA, CDR2 YNFKEQ. This CDR3 spans 16 amino acids. The DNA of the CDR3 is TGTGCCAGCAGCCAAGGTCTGGATTCAACTAATGAAAAACTGTTTTTT. Translated: CASSQGLDSTNEKLFF.

V is TRBV6-2 or TRBV6-3 and J is TRBJ1-3, with D unclear. CDR1 and CDR2 (germline): MNHEY, SVGEGT. CDR3 length: 14 residues. Between the trimmed V and J ends, which lost 8 bases and 0 bases, there was a span of 11 bases. The CDR3: CASEGLSSGNTIYF. The CDR3 nucleotides are TGTGCCAGCGAAGGACTCAGCTCTGGAAACACCATATATTTT.

The rearrangement uses TRBV12-3 or TRBV12-4 and TRBJ1-1; TRBD1 matches at 7 bases. After removal of 7 bases from V and 1 base from J, the junction contained 9 bases not matched to a gene. This CDR3 comprises 15 residues. The CDR3 nucleotides read TGTGCCAGCATCGAGGGGGCTGGAACGAACACTGAAGCTTTCTTT. Translated: CASIEGAGTNTEAFF.

The gene calls are TRBV7-2 and TRBJ1-1, with 9 bases fitting TRBD1. V trimming: 6 bases; J trimming: 11 bases; junction bases outside the gene matches: 10. CDR3 length: 13 residues. Germline V gene data show CDR1 as SGHTA and CDR2 as FQGNSA. The chain's CDR3 is CASSLPGQGSAFF. The CDR3 nucleotides are TGTGCCAGCAGTTTACCGGGACAGGGTTCTGCTTTCTTT.

This clonotype was seen only a few times. The rearrangement uses TRBV7-8 and TRBJ1-2; no reliable D call. Trimming removed 5 bases from V and 4 bases from J, with 11 bases in between. The germline CDR1 and CDR2 sequences are SGHVS and FQNEAQ. CDR3 size: 13 residues. CDR3 bases: TGTGCCAGCAGCCCCGACCCTGTCTATGGCTACACCTTC. Its protein product is CASSPDPVYGYTF.

This chain uses TRBV20-1 with TRBJ2-5; D not certain. With 5 bases removed from V and 2 bases from J, the gap between germline ends came to 6 bases. Looked up from germline, CDR1 is DFQATT and CDR2 is SNEGSKA (reference sequence). The CDR3 extends over 11 amino acids. The CDR3 region has the DNA TGCAGTGCTCCCCCACAAGAGACCCAGTACTTC. Residues: CSAPPQETQYF.

The table lists this clonotype with a few counts. The V call is TRBV4-1, the J call TRBJ1-6; TRBD1 is a possible D gene (5 bases). The CDR3 covers 17 residues. V was cut by 1 base and J by 12 bases, with 22 bases left in between. Looked up from germline, CDR1 is MGHRA and CDR2 is YSYEKL. The CDR3 is CASSQALPGSRVKPLHF. CDR3 DNA: TGCGCCAGCAGCCAAGCTCTGCCAGGCTCCAGGGTGAAACCCCTCCACTTT.

This clonotype occurred many times. J is TRBJ2-5 and V is TRBV20-1; unclear D gene. Trimming cost V 4 bases and J 5 bases, with 11 bases left between them. This CDR3 contains 12 residues. Per the germline V gene, CDR1 is DFQATT and CDR2 is SNEGSKA (reference sequence). The CDR3 spells CSAKGSGETQYF. The CDR3 DNA is TGCAGTGCTAAAGGGTCCGGGGAGACCCAGTACTTC.

This chain joins TRBV25-1 and TRBJ2-1; perhaps TRBD1 as D (5 bases). V was pared by 5 bases and J by 8 bases, with 13 bases between. The CDR3 contains 13 residues. Germline lookup yields CDR1 MGHDK and CDR2 SYGVNS. CDR3: CASSRGSGYEQFF. CDR3 nucleotide sequence: TGTGCCAGCAGTCGTGGGTCAGGGTATGAGCAGTTCTTC. Together with reference TRBV25-1 and TRBJ2-1, the CDR3 gives the full variable domain: EADIYQTPRYLVIGTGKKITLECSQTMGHDKMYWYQQDPGMELHLIHYSYGVNSTEKGDLSSESTVSRIRTEHFPLTLESARPSHTSQYLCASSRGSGYEQFFGPGTRLTVL.

V usage is TRBV27 and J usage is TRBJ1-5; maybe TRBD1 (5 bases). Trimming cost V 1 base and J 6 bases, with 10 bases left between them. CDR3 length: 14 amino acids. The germline CDR1 and CDR2 sequences are MNHEY and SMNVEV (reference sequence). The CDR3 is CASSLYGGTQPQHF. The CDR3 DNA sequence: TGTGCCAGCAGTTTATATGGGGGGACTCAGCCCCAGCATTTT.

To note about this clonotype: A read error is possible here, since a much larger clone lies one base away. The V gene is TRBV7-2, the J gene TRBJ1-2, with D hard to call. The CDR3 extends over 14 amino acids. Germline V gene lookup returns CDR1 SGHTA and CDR2 FQGNSA. In DNA, the CDR3 is TGTGCCTGCAGCTTAGCCCTGACGGACTATGGCTACACCTTC. Its protein product is CACSLALTDYGYTF.

The V call is TRBV7-2, the J call TRBJ1-2; D unclear. This CDR3 has 16 amino acids. Trimming removed 3 bases at V and 8 bases at J, with 22 bases between. Germline V gives CDR1 SGHTA, CDR2 FQGNSA. The CDR3: CASSFEIAPAIGGYTF. The CDR3 DNA sequence: TGTGCCAGCAGCTTCGAGATCGCTCCAGCGATTGGAGGCTACACCTTC.

This clonotype was counted only a few times. This chain links TRBV2 with TRBJ1-1; no clear D. Germline V lookup: CDR1 SNHLY, CDR2 FYNNEI. There are 13 residues in the CDR3. Trimming removed 7 bases at V and 2 bases at J, with 11 bases between. The CDR3 coding sequence is TGTGCCAGCACCCGTGACGGCAACACTGAAGCTTTCTTT. This sequence encodes CASTRDGNTEAFF.

The V call is TRBV5-1, the J call TRBJ2-7; tentatively, D is TRBD1 or TRBD2 (5 bases each). Trimming removed 2 bases at V and 0 bases at J, with 12 bases between. Germline V gene lookup returns CDR1 SGHRS and CDR2 YFSETQ. The CDR3 is 15 residues long. The CDR3 loop is CASSFGSGSSYEQYF. The CDR3 DNA reads TGCGCCAGCAGCTTTGGTTCAGGGAGCTCCTACGAGCAGTACTTC.

V is TRBV5-4 and J is TRBJ2-5; TRBD2 matches 8 bases. Unmatched junction bases numbered 6, after V lost 1 base and J lost 1 base. The germline V gene has CDR1 SGHNT and CDR2 YYREEE (reference sequence). The CDR3 consists of 16 residues. CDR3 sequence: CASSLSLAGSQETQYF. In DNA, the CDR3 is TGTGCCAGCAGCTTGTCCCTAGCGGGTAGCCAAGAGACCCAGTACTTC. Variable domain in full (rest from reference TRBV5-4 and TRBJ2-5): ETGVTQSPTHLIKTRGQQVTLRCSSQSGHNTVSWYQQALGQGPQFIFQYYREEENGRGNFPPRFSGLQFPNYSSELNVNALELDDSALYLCASSLSLAGSQETQYFGPGTRLLVL.

The chain recombines TRBV27 with TRBJ1-1; D is unclear. Trimming stripped 5 bases from V and 5 bases from J, with 12 bases between. Looked up from germline, CDR1 is MNHEY and CDR2 is SMNVEV (reference sequence). This CDR3 is 13 amino acids long. The DNA for the CDR3 is TGTGCCAGCAGTGTAACGGCATGGACTGAAGCTTTCTTT. This codes for CASSVTAWTEAFF.

The rearrangement uses TRBV7-2 and TRBJ1-5; D is undetermined. Per the germline V gene, CDR1 is SGHTA and CDR2 is FQGNSA. The V end was cut by 5 bases, the J end by 5 bases, with 16 bases between. This CDR3 spans 15 amino acids. In nucleotides, the CDR3 is TGTGCCAGCAGCCCTTCGTCGGGATTTGATCAGCCCCAGCATTTT. This encodes CASSPSSGFDQPQHF.

This clonotype showed up just a few times. At one end the junction does not follow the germline gene, possibly because of a read error. This chain uses TRBV12-3 or TRBV12-4 with TRBJ2-7; D not certain. The CDR3 is 13 amino acids. The CDR3 sequence: CASSFGDSSEQYF. In DNA, the CDR3 is TGTGCCAGCAGTTTCGGAGATTCCTCCGAGCAGTACTTC.

The chain carries TRBV6-6 and TRBJ2-5; D may correspond to TRBD1 or TRBD2 (5 bases each). Trimming cost V 8 bases and J 0 bases, with 16 bases left between them. CDR3 length: 15 amino acids. The germline V gene encodes CDR1 MNHNY and CDR2 SVGAGI (reference sequence). The CDR3, as DNA: TGTGCCAGCCATCTTTCCGGGGCCCACCAAGAGACCCAGTACTTC. Translating it yields CASHLSGAHQETQYF.